This section outlines one TCR beta chain sequence together with its context. These data come from a study of sequential checkpoint blockade in melanoma. Looking at the study overall: First-line arms were nivolumab then ipilimumab, or the reverse, randomized 1:1.

Method: immunoSEQ multiplex PCR; TCRdb's copy keeps in-frame clones and lacks some. The table has about 12,000 clones, over 60% seen once. The treatment was: randomized to nivolumab then ipilimumab (arm A) or the reverse (arm B). No patient had prior DNA-damaging chemotherapy. Trimming cost V 0 bases and J 3 bases, with 15 bases left between them. The CDR3 has 16 amino acids. This specimen consisted of CD8+ T cells sorted from blood (inferred from file names), obtained from a patient given nivolumab and ipilimumab in sequence. The chain links TRBV23-1 to TRBJ2-7; weak D call: TRBD2 (5 bases). TRBV23-1 is an ORF, and what it does is uncertain. The receptor was derived from a human donor with melanoma. In nucleotides, the CDR3 is TGCGCCAGCAGTCAATCTAAGCGGAGAAAATACTACGAGCAGTACTTC. This codes for CASSQSKRRKYYEQYF.